This passage covers 10 T cell receptor beta chains from one sample sequenced in a study of blood T cell repertoires in COVID-19. The data were produced by immunoSEQ multiplex PCR, yet TCRdb's version contains in-frame clones alone and is incomplete. The profile shows under 350,000 clones, 85% to 90% of them singletons. Sequencing was done on a sample of peripheral blood. The receptors stem from a young woman with COVID-19, enrolled during active disease.

The V call is TRBV2, the J call TRBJ1-1; 10 nucleotides match TRBD1. J gave up 4 bases and V 7 bases, and 12 bases lay outside the gene matches. This CDR3 has 16 amino acids. Germline V gives CDR1 SNHLY, CDR2 FYNNEI. The CDR3 DNA is TGTGCCAGCATAGTAGGGACCAGGACAGGGGGCACTGAAGCTTTCTTT. Its translation: CASIVGTRTGGTEAFF.

This clone was recorded a few times. The J gene is TRBJ1-5, the V gene TRBV15; weak D call: TRBD1 (5 bases). This CDR3 contains 16 residues. Trimming stripped 3 bases from V and 3 bases from J, with 15 bases between. The germline CDR1 and CDR2 sequences are LNHNV and YYDKDF (reference sequence). The CDR3 coding sequence is TGTGCCACCAGCAGGTTGGGGGGGTCTGTCAATCAGCCCCAGCATTTT. Amino acids: CATSRLGGSVNQPQHF.

CDR3 region: CASSYRTSAYNEQFF. The DNA of the CDR3 is TGTGCCAGCAGTTACAGGACTAGCGCCTACAATGAGCAGTTCTTC. The chain is built from TRBV6-5 and TRBJ2-1; 9 bases fit TRBD2. Per the germline V gene, CDR1 is MNHEY and CDR2 is SVGAGI. Trimming cost V 2 bases and J 2 bases; bases outside gene matches: 1. This CDR3 spans 15 amino acids.

The rearrangement links TRBV12-5 to TRBJ2-5, with D uncertain. The length of the CDR3 is 14 residues. CDR1 is LGHNT and CDR2 is FRNRAP in the germline V gene. V lost 2 bases and J 2 bases, leaving 9 bases between the germline ends. For the CDR3, the DNA is TGTGCTAGTGGTTTGTCGGGTGTTCAAGAGACCCAGTACTTC. Translating it yields CASGLSGVQETQYF.

The rearrangement uses TRBV19 and TRBJ1-1; 7 nucleotides align to TRBD1. From germline, CDR1 is LNHDA and CDR2 SQIVND (reference sequence). The V gene end was trimmed by 5 bases and the J gene end by 7 bases; junction bases not matched to a gene: 10. The CDR3 consists of 14 residues. CDR3 residues: CASSLQGSLIEAFF. The CDR3 DNA is TGTGCCAGTAGTTTACAGGGGTCCCTGATTGAAGCTTTCTTT.

This clone has just one count. This chain connects TRBV11-3 to TRBJ2-3; TRBD1 aligns across 9 bases. CDR3 length: 15 residues. V lost 3 bases, J lost 6 bases, and 7 bases stayed unmatched. Germline assignment: CDR1 SGHNT and CDR2 YENEEA. Here the CDR3 reads CASSLGTGYSDTQYF. The DNA of the CDR3 is TGTGCCAGCAGCTTGGGGACAGGGTATTCGGATACGCAGTATTTT. The full variable domain, rest sourced from reference TRBV11-3 and TRBJ2-3, is EAGVVQSPRYKIIEKKQPVAFWCNPISGHNTLYWYLQNLGQGPELLIRYENEEAVDDSQLPKDRFSAERLKGVDSTLKIQPAELGDSAVYLCASSLGTGYSDTQYFGPGTRLTVL.

The genes are TRBV19 and TRBJ1-4; D call uncertain. There are 14 residues in the CDR3. V dropped 8 bases and J dropped 6 bases, with 16 bases sitting between them. CDR1 is LNHDA and CDR2 is SQIVND in the germline V gene (reference sequence). The CDR3 here is CASRESPRYEKLFF. CDR3 coding DNA: TGTGCCAGTCGAGAATCCCCCCGATATGAAAAACTGTTTTTT.

The chain uses TRBV19 and TRBJ1-2; 8 nucleotides agree with TRBD1. The V and J ends lost 3 bases and 2 bases, in that order; junction bases with no gene match: 2. Looked up from germline, CDR1 is LNHDA and CDR2 is SQIVND (reference sequence). The CDR3 has 14 residues. The DNA for the CDR3 is TGTGCCAGTAGTATCGACAGGGGAAACTATGGCTACACCTTC. Its translation: CASSIDRGNYGYTF.

CDR3 nucleotide sequence: TGTGCCAGCAATGGGGGCGAGACTGAAGCTTTCTTT. It encodes CASNGGETEAFF. The rearrangement links TRBV2 to TRBJ1-1; D perhaps matches TRBD1 (6 bases). The germline V gene has CDR1 SNHLY and CDR2 FYNNEI. CDR3 size: 12 residues. Trimming removed 7 bases at V and 5 bases at J, with 11 bases between.

This chain connects TRBV19 to TRBJ1-2, with D hard to call. The V end was cut by 5 bases, the J end by 8 bases, with 12 bases between. Germline V CDR1 and CDR2: LNHDA, SQIVND (reference sequence). CDR3 length: 12 residues. The CDR3 nucleotides are TGTGCCAGTAGTCACCCACCGAGAGGCTACACCTTC. Amino acids: CASSHPPRGYTF.